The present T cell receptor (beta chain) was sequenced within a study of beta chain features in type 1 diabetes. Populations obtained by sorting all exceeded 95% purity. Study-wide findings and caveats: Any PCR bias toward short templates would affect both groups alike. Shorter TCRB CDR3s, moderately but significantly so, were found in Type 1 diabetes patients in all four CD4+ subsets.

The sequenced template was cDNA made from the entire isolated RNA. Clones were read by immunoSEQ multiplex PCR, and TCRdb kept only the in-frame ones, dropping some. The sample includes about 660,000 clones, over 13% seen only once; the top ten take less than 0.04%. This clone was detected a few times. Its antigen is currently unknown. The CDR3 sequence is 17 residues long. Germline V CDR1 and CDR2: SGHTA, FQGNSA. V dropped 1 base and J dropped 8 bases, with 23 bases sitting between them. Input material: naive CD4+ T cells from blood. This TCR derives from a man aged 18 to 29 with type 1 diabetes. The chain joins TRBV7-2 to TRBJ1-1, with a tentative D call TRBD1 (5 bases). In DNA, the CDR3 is TGTGCCAGCAGCTTAGTCAGGGTGGGCAGGTTCCTAGAAGAAGCTTTCTTT. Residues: CASSLVRVGRFLEEAFF.